The rows below give T cell receptor beta chains drawn from one sample of a study of T cell changes during pregnancy in multiple sclerosis. Assay: immunoSEQ multiplex PCR; the TCRdb copy retains only in-frame clones and omits some. This repertoire shows 100,000 or so clones, over 85% found once; its top ten account for about 1.3%. Sequencing used peripheral blood, obtained in the second trimester of pregnancy. All receptors derive from a female donor with multiple sclerosis, enrolled in a pregnancy study. The CDR3 runs from the conserved cysteine through the conserved F or W. Each record gives: D gene, V gene, J gene, clone size, CDR3 protein, CDR3 DNA. The D gene is left open where the match is weak. Expanded clones are given a class, and other clones once, few, many or no size at all.

D gene: .
V gene: TRBV6-1
J gene: TRBJ1-2
clone size: .
CDR3 protein: CASRRDFRGYTF
CDR3 DNA: TGTGCCAGCAGGCGGGATTTTCGGGGCTACACCTTC

D gene: TRBD2
V gene: TRBV5-1
J gene: TRBJ2-1
clone size: .
CDR3 protein: CASSPTRLAGEWYNEQFF
CDR3 DNA: TGCGCCAGCAGCCCGACTAGACTAGCGGGCGAGTGGTACAATGAGCAGTTCTTC

D gene: TRBD2
V gene: TRBV7-9
J gene: TRBJ2-2
clone size: .
CDR3 protein: CASSFGTSGVNTGELFF
CDR3 DNA: TGTGCCAGCAGCTTCGGCACTAGCGGAGTGAACACCGGGGAGCTGTTTTTT

D gene: .
V gene: TRBV6-1
J gene: TRBJ1-5
clone size: few
CDR3 protein: CASSGGGDQPQHF
CDR3 DNA: TGTGCCAGCAGTGGGGGAGGGGATCAGCCCCAGCATTTT

D gene: .
V gene: TRBV29-1
J gene: TRBJ1-1
clone size: .
CDR3 protein: CSVYRDTNTEAFF
CDR3 DNA: TGCAGCGTCTACCGGGACACTAACACTGAAGCTTTCTTT

D gene: .
V gene: TRBV18
J gene: TRBJ1-4
clone size: .
CDR3 protein: CASSPGQHTGLHEKLFF
CDR3 DNA: TGTGCCAGCTCACCGGGTCAGCACACAGGCCTCCATGAAAAACTGTTTTTT

D gene: TRBD1
V gene: TRBV11-2
J gene: TRBJ1-4
clone size: many
CDR3 protein: CASSFGTGIQEKLFF
CDR3 DNA: TGTGCCAGCAGCTTTGGGACAGGGATTCAGGAAAAACTGTTTTTT

D gene: .
V gene: TRBV5-4
J gene: TRBJ1-1
clone size: .
CDR3 protein: CASSQGQNTEAFF
CDR3 DNA: TGTGCCAGCAGCCAGGGACAGAACACTGAAGCTTTCTTT

D gene: TRBD1
V gene: TRBV5-4
J gene: TRBJ2-7
clone size: .
CDR3 protein: CASSLGGAVYEQYF
CDR3 DNA: TGTGCCAGCAGCCTAGGGGGCGCGGTCTACGAGCAGTACTTC

D gene: TRBD1
V gene: TRBV6-6
J gene: TRBJ1-6
clone size: .
CDR3 protein: CASTQRGQRNSPLHF
CDR3 DNA: TGTGCCAGCACCCAGAGGGGACAGCGGAATTCACCCCTCCACTTT

D gene: TRBD1
V gene: TRBV5-5
J gene: TRBJ2-5
clone size: .
CDR3 protein: CASSWDRVWETQYF
CDR3 DNA: TGTGCCAGCAGCTGGGACAGGGTCTGGGAGACCCAGTACTTC

D gene: TRBD2
V gene: TRBV4-2
J gene: TRBJ2-5
clone size: .
CDR3 protein: CASSQDLPAGGIKETQYF
CDR3 DNA: TGTGCCAGCAGCCAAGATCTCCCAGCGGGGGGGATAAAAGAGACCCAGTACTTC

D gene: TRBD1
V gene: TRBV28
J gene: TRBJ1-1
clone size: .
CDR3 protein: CASRTWDRGTLNTEAFF
CDR3 DNA: TGTGCCAGCCGTACCTGGGACAGGGGGACTTTGAACACTGAAGCTTTCTTT

D gene: TRBD2
V gene: TRBV11-2
J gene: TRBJ2-1
clone size: .
CDR3 protein: CASSFVTSGYYNEQFF
CDR3 DNA: TGTGCCAGCAGCTTTGTTACTAGCGGCTACTACAATGAGCAGTTCTTC

D gene: .
V gene: TRBV2
J gene: TRBJ2-7
clone size: .
CDR3 protein: CASTFQGYEQYF
CDR3 DNA: TGTGCCAGCACGTTCCAGGGCTACGAGCAGTACTTC

D gene: TRBD2
V gene: TRBV6-6
J gene: TRBJ2-3
clone size: .
CDR3 protein: CASSLRGVGADTQYF
CDR3 DNA: TGTGCCAGCAGTCTGCGGGGGGTGGGTGCAGATACGCAGTATTTT

D gene: TRBD1
V gene: TRBV2
J gene: TRBJ1-1
clone size: .
CDR3 protein: CASRLQGASEAFF
CDR3 DNA: TGTGCCAGCAGACTACAGGGGGCTTCTGAAGCTTTCTTT

D gene: .
V gene: TRBV9
J gene: TRBJ2-3
clone size: .
CDR3 protein: CASSDGLGFEGDTQYF
CDR3 DNA: TGTGCCAGCAGCGATGGCCTGGGCTTCGAGGGAGATACGCAGTATTTT

D gene: .
V gene: TRBV29-1
J gene: TRBJ1-1
clone size: few
CDR3 protein: CSVVVGGLNTEAFF
CDR3 DNA: TGCAGCGTTGTAGTGGGAGGTCTGAACACTGAAGCTTTCTTT

D gene: TRBD1
V gene: TRBV6-1
J gene: TRBJ1-3
clone size: .
CDR3 protein: CASTSDRSSGNTIYF
CDR3 DNA: TGTGCCAGCACCTCGGACAGGAGCTCTGGAAACACCATATATTTT

D gene: TRBD2
V gene: TRBV5-4
J gene: TRBJ2-7
clone size: .
CDR3 protein: CASSLAGGSYEQYF
CDR3 DNA: TGTGCCAGCAGCTTGGCGGGGGGATCCTACGAGCAGTACTTC

D gene: TRBD2
V gene: TRBV11-2
J gene: TRBJ2-1
clone size: .
CDR3 protein: CASSLLAGVGNEQFF
CDR3 DNA: TGTGCCAGCAGCTTACTAGCGGGAGTTGGCAATGAGCAGTTCTTC

D gene: TRBD1
V gene: TRBV2
J gene: TRBJ1-2
clone size: .
CDR3 protein: CASSPGTGFHGYTF
CDR3 DNA: TGTGCCAGCAGCCCTGGGACAGGGTTCCATGGCTACACCTTC

D gene: TRBD2
V gene: TRBV9
J gene: TRBJ2-3
clone size: .
CDR3 protein: CASSVVGSGRASDTQYF
CDR3 DNA: TGTGCCAGCAGCGTAGTGGGAAGCGGGAGGGCCTCAGATACGCAGTATTTT

D gene: TRBD1
V gene: TRBV6-1
J gene: TRBJ2-5
clone size: .
CDR3 protein: CASSEALGQGSETQYF
CDR3 DNA: TGTGCCAGCAGTGAAGCGCTTGGACAGGGCAGTGAGACCCAGTACTTC

D gene: .
V gene: TRBV19
J gene: TRBJ1-1
clone size: few
CDR3 protein: CASSMDTKNTEAFF
CDR3 DNA: TGTGCCAGTAGTATGGACACAAAGAACACTGAAGCTTTCTTT

D gene: .
V gene: TRBV5-1
J gene: TRBJ2-5
clone size: .
CDR3 protein: CASSLVRASGETQYF
CDR3 DNA: TGCGCCAGCAGCTTGGTTCGGGCTTCGGGGGAGACCCAGTACTTC

D gene: TRBD2
V gene: TRBV11-3
J gene: TRBJ2-1
clone size: once
CDR3 protein: CASSQGTSGYNEQFF
CDR3 DNA: TGTGCCAGCAGCCAGGGGACTAGCGGATACAATGAGCAGTTCTTC

D gene: .
V gene: TRBV5-6
J gene: TRBJ1-2
clone size: .
CDR3 protein: CASSLGGDYGYTF
CDR3 DNA: TGTGCCAGCAGCTTGGGGGGGGACTATGGCTACACCTTC

D gene: .
V gene: TRBV27
J gene: TRBJ2-7
clone size: once
CDR3 protein: CASSPRQSSYEQYF
CDR3 DNA: TGTGCCAGCAGTCCGAGACAGAGCTCCTACGAGCAGTACTTC

D gene: .
V gene: TRBV7-3
J gene: TRBJ1-2
clone size: .
CDR3 protein: CASSPGETNYGYTF
CDR3 DNA: TGTGCCAGCAGCCCCGGGGAAACCAACTATGGCTACACCTTC

D gene: .
V gene: TRBV29-1
J gene: TRBJ1-5
clone size: once
CDR3 protein: CSVGGSNQPQHF
CDR3 DNA: TGCAGCGTTGGGGGCAGTAATCAGCCCCAGCATTTT

D gene: TRBD1
V gene: TRBV10-2
J gene: TRBJ2-3
clone size: .
CDR3 protein: CATRDRVTDTQYF
CDR3 DNA: TGCGCCACCCGGGACAGGGTGACAGATACGCAGTATTTT

D gene: TRBD2
V gene: TRBV19
J gene: TRBJ2-5
clone size: once
CDR3 protein: CASSASGGPGETQYF
CDR3 DNA: TGTGCCAGTAGCGCTAGCGGGGGCCCCGGGGAGACCCAGTACTTC

D gene: TRBD2
V gene: TRBV19
J gene: TRBJ2-3
clone size: .
CDR3 protein: CASTRTSGRLDTQYF
CDR3 DNA: TGTGCCAGTACCCGGACTAGCGGGAGATTAGATACGCAGTATTTT

D gene: TRBD1
V gene: TRBV28
J gene: TRBJ2-7
clone size: .
CDR3 protein: CASSPYGTGSYEQYF
CDR3 DNA: TGTGCCAGCAGTCCGTACGGGACAGGGTCCTACGAGCAGTACTTC

D gene: .
V gene: TRBV6-1
J gene: TRBJ1-2
clone size: .
CDR3 protein: CASSEALEQFYGYTF
CDR3 DNA: TGTGCCAGCAGTGAAGCGCTTGAACAGTTCTATGGCTACACCTTC

D gene: TRBD1
V gene: TRBV5-1
J gene: TRBJ1-6
clone size: .
CDR3 protein: CASSPQGAGSPLHF
CDR3 DNA: TGCGCCAGCAGCCCACAGGGGGCAGGTTCACCCCTCCACTTT

D gene: TRBD1
V gene: TRBV12-5
J gene: TRBJ1-2
clone size: .
CDR3 protein: CASGYTGTGVTWGGYTF
CDR3 DNA: TGTGCTAGTGGTTATACCGGGACAGGGGTGACCTGGGGTGGCTACACCTTC

D gene: .
V gene: TRBV19
J gene: TRBJ1-5
clone size: .
CDR3 protein: CASSVGGGNQPQHF
CDR3 DNA: TGTGCCAGTAGTGTGGGGGGAGGCAATCAGCCCCAGCATTTT

D gene: .
V gene: TRBV19
J gene: TRBJ2-3
clone size: .
CDR3 protein: CASSMSGTDTQYF
CDR3 DNA: TGTGCCAGTAGTATGTCAGGGACAGATACGCAGTATTTT

D gene: .
V gene: TRBV6-1
J gene: TRBJ2-7
clone size: .
CDR3 protein: CASSTQGTYEQYF
CDR3 DNA: TGTGCCAGCAGCACCCAGGGGACCTACGAGCAGTACTTC

D gene: TRBD1
V gene: TRBV18
J gene: TRBJ2-1
clone size: .
CDR3 protein: CASSPETGSYNEQFF
CDR3 DNA: TGTGCCAGCTCACCCGAGACAGGGTCCTACAATGAGCAGTTCTTC

D gene: .
V gene: TRBV12-1
J gene: TRBJ2-3
clone size: .
CDR3 protein: CASSLSSGGAHTQYF
CDR3 DNA: TGTGCCAGCAGCCTCTCTAGCGGGGGGGCACATACGCAGTATTTT